A selection of T cell receptor beta chains follows, all from one sample in a study of cytomegalovirus exposure and HLA in healthy donors. Assay: immunoSEQ multiplex PCR; the TCRdb copy retains only in-frame clones and omits some. The table shows around 210,000 clones, with roughly 80% occurring only once. Sequencing was performed on PBMCs. The receptors shown here come from a male donor in good health and CMV-seropositive. Both conserved end residues are part of each CDR3. The D gene is left open where the match is weak. Clone size is not always given. Where it is, it says once, few, many or a class for expanded clones.

J | D | size | V | CDR3 | DNA
TRBJ2-2 | TRBD1 | - | TRBV4-1 | CASSQELLKGAGTGELFF | TGCGCCAGCAGCCAAGAACTATTAAAGGGGGCCGGCACCGGGGAGCTGTTTTTT
TRBJ2-2 | - | - | TRBV11-2 | CASSSGRVVADSTGELFF | TGTGCCAGCAGCTCGGGCAGGGTGGTAGCGGATAGCACCGGGGAGCTGTTTTTT
TRBJ1-2 | - | - | TRBV7-2 | CASTETGGGGLGYTF | TGTGCCAGCACCGAAACGGGGGGCGGGGGGCTTGGCTACACCTTC
TRBJ2-2 | TRBD2 | - | TRBV7-2 | CASSRGGRTGELFF | TGTGCCAGCAGCCGGGGGGGTCGCACCGGGGAGCTGTTTTTT
TRBJ1-2 | TRBD1 | few | TRBV6-5 | CASSSSGTVDYGYTF | TGTGCCAGCAGTTCATCCGGGACAGTGGACTATGGCTACACCTTC
TRBJ2-5 | - | - | TRBV15 | CATSREQVQETQYF | TGTGCCACCAGCAGAGAACAGGTCCAAGAGACCCAGTACTTC
TRBJ2-3 | TRBD2 | - | TRBV7-9 | CASGTSGAYTDTQYF | TGTGCCAGCGGGACTAGCGGGGCCTACACAGATACGCAGTATTTT
TRBJ1-2 | TRBD1 | - | TRBV7-2 | CASSPGQGRVAGYTF | TGTGCCAGCAGCCCCGGACAGGGCAGGGTAGCTGGCTACACCTTC
TRBJ2-1 | TRBD2 | - | TRBV9 | CASSVRAGGLSYNEQFF | TGTGCCAGCAGCGTAAGAGCGGGAGGCCTCTCCTACAATGAGCAGTTCTTC
TRBJ2-5 | - | - | TRBV5-5 | CASSFPGEETQYF | TGTGCCAGCAGCTTCCCAGGGGAAGAGACCCAGTACTTC
TRBJ1-2 | TRBD1 | - | TRBV5-8 | CASRVRDRDLYGYTF | TGTGCCAGCAGGGTCCGGGACAGGGACCTCTATGGCTACACCTTC
TRBJ2-2 | - | - | TRBV27 | CASSLAGSSTGELFF | TGTGCCAGCAGTTTAGCGGGGAGCAGCACCGGGGAGCTGTTTTTT
TRBJ1-2 | - | - | TRBV28 | CASSFPFYGYTF | TGTGCCAGCAGTTTCCCGTTCTATGGCTACACCTTC
TRBJ2-2 | - | once | TRBV19 | CASSIGGVRTGELFF | TGTGCCAGTAGTATAGGCGGGGTGCGCACCGGGGAGCTGTTTTTT
TRBJ2-5 | - | - | TRBV6-1 | CASSDGGRGIQETQYF | TGTGCCAGCAGTGACGGAGGCAGGGGTATCCAAGAGACCCAGTACTTC
TRBJ2-1 | TRBD2 | once | TRBV19 | CASSRTSGGATGYNEQFF | TGTGCCAGTAGTAGGACTAGCGGGGGGGCAACAGGTTACAATGAGCAGTTCTTC
TRBJ1-1 | - | - | TRBV6-5 | CASRTQGVNTEAFF | TGTGCCAGCAGAACACAGGGCGTGAACACTGAAGCTTTCTTT
TRBJ2-7 | TRBD1 | - | TRBV7-9 | CASSPRDRGSGEQYF | TGTGCCAGCAGCCCCCGGGACAGGGGAAGCGGCGAGCAGTACTTC
TRBJ2-7 | TRBD1 | - | TRBV9 | CASSSRTGNYEQYF | TGTGCCAGCAGCTCTCGGACAGGTAACTACGAGCAGTACTTC
TRBJ2-7 | - | - | TRBV27 | CASSLGDTSYEQYF | TGTGCCAGCAGTCTGGGGGACACCTCCTACGAGCAGTACTTC
TRBJ1-6 | - | - | TRBV5-1 | CASSLDSLQNSPLHF | TGCGCCAGCAGCTTGGATTCACTCCAAAATTCACCCCTCCACTTT
TRBJ2-7 | - | - | TRBV7-7 | CASSLVCRDTYEQYF | TGTGCCAGCAGCTTAGTTTGTCGGGATACCTACGAGCAGTACTTC
TRBJ1-5 | - | - | TRBV6-4 | CASKEQGYSNQPQHF | TGTGCCAGCAAAGAACAGGGTTATAGCAATCAGCCCCAGCATTTT
TRBJ2-7 | - | - | TRBV21-1 | CASPGGQRKATSYEQYF | TGTGCCAGCCCAGGGGGACAGCGTAAAGCAACTTCCTACGAGCAGTACTTC
TRBJ2-7 | - | - | TRBV30 | CAWRYNYEQYF | TGTGCCTGGAGGTACAACTACGAGCAGTACTTC
TRBJ2-1 | - | - | TRBV27 | CASSPDYYNEQFF | TGTGCCAGCAGTCCAGACTATTACAATGAGCAGTTCTTC
TRBJ1-5 | - | - | TRBV5-1 | CASSLEGYSNQPQHF | TGCGCCAGCAGCTTGGAGGGGTATAGCAATCAGCCCCAGCATTTT
TRBJ1-1 | - | - | TRBV10-3 | CAISESMDRYTEAFF | TGTGCCATCAGTGAGTCTATGGACAGATACACTGAAGCTTTCTTT
TRBJ1-2 | - | - | TRBV5-4 | CASSPEGGNYGYTF | TGTGCCAGCAGCCCGGAGGGGGGGAACTATGGCTACACCTTC
TRBJ1-4 | TRBD1 | - | TRBV6-1 | CASGTPGQHNEKLFF | TGTGCCAGCGGTACCCCGGGACAGCATAATGAAAAACTGTTTTTT
TRBJ1-2 | - | once | TRBV7-6 | CASSLTEGDYGYTF | TGTGCCAGCAGCTTAACCGAGGGAGATTATGGCTACACCTTC